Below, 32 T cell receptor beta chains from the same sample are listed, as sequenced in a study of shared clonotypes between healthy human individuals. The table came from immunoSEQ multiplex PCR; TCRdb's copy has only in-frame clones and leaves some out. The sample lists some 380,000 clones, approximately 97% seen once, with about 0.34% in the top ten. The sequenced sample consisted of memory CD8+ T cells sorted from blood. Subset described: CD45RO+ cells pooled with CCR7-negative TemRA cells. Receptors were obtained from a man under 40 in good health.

CDR3 DNA: TGTGCCAGCAGTGAACTAGCGGGACGCAATACGCAGTATTTT. Its protein is CASSELAGRNTQYF. The V gene is TRBV2, the J gene TRBJ2-3; 9 nucleotides match TRBD2. The germline CDR1 and CDR2 sequences are SNHLY and FYNNEI. The CDR3 spans 14 residues. V lost 2 bases and J lost 7; bases outside the gene matches: 4.

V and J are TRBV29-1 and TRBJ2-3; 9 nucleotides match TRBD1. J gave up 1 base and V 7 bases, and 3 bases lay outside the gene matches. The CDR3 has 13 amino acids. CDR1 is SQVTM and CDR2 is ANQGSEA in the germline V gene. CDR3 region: CSGDREGTDTQYF. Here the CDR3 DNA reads TGCAGCGGGGACAGGGAGGGCACAGATACGCAGTATTTT.

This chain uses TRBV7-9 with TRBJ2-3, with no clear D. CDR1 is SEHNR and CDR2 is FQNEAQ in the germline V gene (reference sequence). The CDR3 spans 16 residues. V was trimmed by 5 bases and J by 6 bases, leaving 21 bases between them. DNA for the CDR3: TGTGCCAGCAGCCCCGGGTGGCGTAGGCCCCGGGATACGCAGTATTTT. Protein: CASSPGWRRPRDTQYF.

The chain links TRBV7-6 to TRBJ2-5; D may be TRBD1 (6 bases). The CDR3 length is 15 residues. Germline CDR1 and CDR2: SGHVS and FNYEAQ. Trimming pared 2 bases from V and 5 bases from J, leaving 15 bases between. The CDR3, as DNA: TGTGCCAGCAGCTTAAATCTGGCAGGGGTTGAGACCCAGTACTTC. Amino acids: CASSLNLAGVETQYF.

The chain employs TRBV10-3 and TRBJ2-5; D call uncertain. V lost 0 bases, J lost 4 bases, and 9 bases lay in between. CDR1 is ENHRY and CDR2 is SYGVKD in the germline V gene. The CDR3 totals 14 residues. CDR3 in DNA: TGTGCCATCAGTGAGTCGAAGGTTCCAGAGACCCAGTACTTC. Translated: CAISESKVPETQYF.

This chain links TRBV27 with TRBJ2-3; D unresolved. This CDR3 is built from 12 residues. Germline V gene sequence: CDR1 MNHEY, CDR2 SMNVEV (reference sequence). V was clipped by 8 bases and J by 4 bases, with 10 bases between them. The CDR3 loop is CASRGLSDTQYF. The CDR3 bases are TGTGCCAGCCGCGGTCTGTCAGATACGCAGTATTTT.

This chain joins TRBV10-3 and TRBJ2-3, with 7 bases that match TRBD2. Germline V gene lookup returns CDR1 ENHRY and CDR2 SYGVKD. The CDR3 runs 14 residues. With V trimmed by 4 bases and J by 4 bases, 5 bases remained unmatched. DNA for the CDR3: TGTGCCATCAGTGGGGGGGGAGCCCCAGATACGCAGTATTTT. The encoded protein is CAISGGGAPDTQYF.

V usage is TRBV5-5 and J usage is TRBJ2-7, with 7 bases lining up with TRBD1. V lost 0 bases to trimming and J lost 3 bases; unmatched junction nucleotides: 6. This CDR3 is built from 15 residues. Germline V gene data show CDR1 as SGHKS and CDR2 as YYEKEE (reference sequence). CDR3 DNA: TGTGCCAGCAGCTTGGCAGGGGACAGAGGCTACGAGCAGTACTTC. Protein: CASSLAGDRGYEQYF.

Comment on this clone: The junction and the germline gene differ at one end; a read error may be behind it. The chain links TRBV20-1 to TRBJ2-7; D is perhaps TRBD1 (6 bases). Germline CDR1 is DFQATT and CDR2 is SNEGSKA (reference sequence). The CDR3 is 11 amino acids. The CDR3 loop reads CSGETFGTSHF. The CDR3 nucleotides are TGCAGTGGGGAGACGTTCGGGACATCCCACTTC.

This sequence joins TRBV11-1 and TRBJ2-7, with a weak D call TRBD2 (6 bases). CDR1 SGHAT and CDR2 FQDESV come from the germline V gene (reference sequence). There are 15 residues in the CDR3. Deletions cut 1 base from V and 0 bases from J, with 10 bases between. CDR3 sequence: CASSLGDGSSYEQYF. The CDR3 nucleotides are TGTGCCAGCAGCTTAGGCGACGGGAGCTCCTACGAGCAGTACTTC. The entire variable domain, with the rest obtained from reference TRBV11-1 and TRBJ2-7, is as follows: EAEVAQSPRYKITEKSQAVAFWCDPISGHATLYWYRQILGQGPELLVQFQDESVVDDSQLPKDRFSAERLKGVDSTLKIQPAELGDSAMYLCASSLGDGSSYEQYFGPGTRLTVT.

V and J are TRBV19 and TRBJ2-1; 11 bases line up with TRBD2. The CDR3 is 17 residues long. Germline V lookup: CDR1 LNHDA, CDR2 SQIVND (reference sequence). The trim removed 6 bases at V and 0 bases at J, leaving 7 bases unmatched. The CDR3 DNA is TGTGCCAGTAGGTCACTAGCGGGAGAAATCTCCTACAATGAGCAGTTCTTC. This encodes CASRSLAGEISYNEQFF.

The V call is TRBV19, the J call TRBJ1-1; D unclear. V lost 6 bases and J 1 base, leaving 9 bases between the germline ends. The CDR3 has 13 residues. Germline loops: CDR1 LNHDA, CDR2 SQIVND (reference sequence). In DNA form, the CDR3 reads TGTGCCAGTAGACCGGGCTGGAACACTGAAGCTTTCTTT. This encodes CASRPGWNTEAFF.

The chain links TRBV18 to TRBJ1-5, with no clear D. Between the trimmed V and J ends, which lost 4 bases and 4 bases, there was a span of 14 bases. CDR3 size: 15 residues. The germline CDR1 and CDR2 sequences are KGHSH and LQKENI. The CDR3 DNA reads TGTGCCAGCTCACAAGGACTGTTGATAAATCAGCCCCAGCATTTT. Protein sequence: CASSQGLLINQPQHF.

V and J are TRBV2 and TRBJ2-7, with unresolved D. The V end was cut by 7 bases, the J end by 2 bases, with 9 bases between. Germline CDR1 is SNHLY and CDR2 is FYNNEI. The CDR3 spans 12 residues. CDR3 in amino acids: CASIMGTYEQYF. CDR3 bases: TGTGCCAGCATAATGGGCACCTACGAGCAGTACTTC.

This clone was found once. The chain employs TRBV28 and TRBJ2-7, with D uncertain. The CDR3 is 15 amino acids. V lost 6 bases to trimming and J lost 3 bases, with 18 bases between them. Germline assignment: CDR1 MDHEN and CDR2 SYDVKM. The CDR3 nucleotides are TGTGCCAGCAGATTTGTGGGCTCCCGAAACTACGAGCAGTACTTC. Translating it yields CASRFVGSRNYEQYF.

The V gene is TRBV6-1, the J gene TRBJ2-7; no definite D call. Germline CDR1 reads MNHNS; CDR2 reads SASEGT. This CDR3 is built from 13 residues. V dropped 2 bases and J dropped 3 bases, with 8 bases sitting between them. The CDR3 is CASSEFRVYEQYF. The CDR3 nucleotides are TGTGCCAGCAGTGAATTCCGGGTCTACGAGCAGTACTTC.

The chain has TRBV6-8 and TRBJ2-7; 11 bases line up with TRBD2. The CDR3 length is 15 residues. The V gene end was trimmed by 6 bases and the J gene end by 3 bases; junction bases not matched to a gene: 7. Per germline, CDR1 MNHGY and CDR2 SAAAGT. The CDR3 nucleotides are TGTGCCAGCAGCAAGGGACTAGCGGAGAACTACGAGCAGTACTTC. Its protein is CASSKGLAENYEQYF.

The chain's CDR3 is CASSVNTGDIQYF. The CDR3 DNA is TGTGCCAGCAGCGTAAACACAGGGGACATTCAGTACTTC. The chain carries TRBV7-3 and TRBJ2-4; 7 bases match TRBD1. The junction had 6 bases not matched to a gene; V was cut back by 5 bases and J by 8 bases. The CDR3 covers 13 residues. In germline, CDR1 is SGHTA, CDR2 FQGTGA.

CDR3 amino acids: CASSAGLAGGVAGELFF. The CDR3 DNA sequence: TGTGCCAGCAGCGCCGGACTAGCGGGAGGGGTCGCCGGGGAGCTGTTTTTT. This rearrangement joins TRBV5-4 to TRBJ2-2; 15 bases align to TRBD2. V was clipped by 4 bases and J by 6 bases; unmatched bases: 7. The germline CDR1 and CDR2 sequences are SGHNT and YYREEE (reference sequence). The CDR3 runs 17 residues. Full variable domain (outside the CDR3, taken from reference TRBV5-4 and TRBJ2-2): ETGVTQSPTHLIKTRGQQVTLRCSSQSGHNTVSWYQQALGQGPQFIFQYYREEENGRGNFPPRFSGLQFPNYSSELNVNALELDDSALYLCASSAGLAGGVAGELFFGEGSRLTVL.

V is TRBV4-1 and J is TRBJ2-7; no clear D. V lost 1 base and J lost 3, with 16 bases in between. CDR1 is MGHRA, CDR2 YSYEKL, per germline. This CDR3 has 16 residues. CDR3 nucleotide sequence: TGCGCCAGCAGCCAAGGAGGAAGTCGGCTATTCTACGAGCAGTACTTC. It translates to CASSQGGSRLFYEQYF.

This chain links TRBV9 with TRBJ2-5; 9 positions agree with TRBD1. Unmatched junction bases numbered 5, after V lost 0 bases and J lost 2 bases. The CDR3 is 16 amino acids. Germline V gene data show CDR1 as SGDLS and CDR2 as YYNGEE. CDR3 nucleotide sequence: TGTGCCAGCAGCGTAGCCGGGACAGGGTGGCAAGAGACCCAGTACTTC. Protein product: CASSVAGTGWQETQYF.

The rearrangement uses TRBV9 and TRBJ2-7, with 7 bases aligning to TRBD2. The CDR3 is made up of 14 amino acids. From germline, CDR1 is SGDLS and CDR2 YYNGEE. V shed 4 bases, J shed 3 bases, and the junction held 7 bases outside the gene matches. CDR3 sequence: CASSPREAGYEQYF. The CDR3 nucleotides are TGTGCCAGCAGCCCCCGGGAGGCGGGCTACGAGCAGTACTTC.

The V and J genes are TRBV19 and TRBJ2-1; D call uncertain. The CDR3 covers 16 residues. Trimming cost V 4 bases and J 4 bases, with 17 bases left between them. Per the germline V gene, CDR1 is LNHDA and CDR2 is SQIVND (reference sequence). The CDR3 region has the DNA TGTGCCAGTAGTACCCCTTCGGAGTCTCTGTACAATGAGCAGTTCTTC. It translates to CASSTPSESLYNEQFF.

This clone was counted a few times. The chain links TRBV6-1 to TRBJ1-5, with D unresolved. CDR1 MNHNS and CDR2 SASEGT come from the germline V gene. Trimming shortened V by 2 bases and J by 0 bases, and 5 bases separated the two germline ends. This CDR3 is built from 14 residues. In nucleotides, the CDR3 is TGTGCCAGCAGTGAACAGTATAGCAATCAGCCCCAGCATTTT. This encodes CASSEQYSNQPQHF.

CDR3 bases: TGTGCCAGCAGTTCCGGGACTAGCTCCTACAATGAGCAGTTCTTC. Translated, it gives CASSSGTSSYNEQFF. The V and J genes are TRBV6-5 and TRBJ2-1; TRBD2 matches at 8 bases. Germline assignment: CDR1 MNHEY and CDR2 SVGAGI. The CDR3 contains 15 residues. After removal of 4 bases from V and 0 bases from J, the junction contained 2 bases not matched to a gene.

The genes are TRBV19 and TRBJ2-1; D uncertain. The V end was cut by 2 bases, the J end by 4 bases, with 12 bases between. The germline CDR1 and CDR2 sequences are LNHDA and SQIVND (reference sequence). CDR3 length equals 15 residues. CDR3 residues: CASSIQRPLYNEQFF. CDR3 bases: TGTGCCAGTAGTATACAGCGTCCCTTATACAATGAGCAGTTCTTC.

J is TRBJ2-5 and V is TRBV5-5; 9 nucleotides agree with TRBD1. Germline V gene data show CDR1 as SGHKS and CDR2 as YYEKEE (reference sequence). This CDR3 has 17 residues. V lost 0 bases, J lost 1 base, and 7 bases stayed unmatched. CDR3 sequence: CASSLGGTGRFQETQYF. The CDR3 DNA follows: TGTGCCAGCAGCTTGGGGGGGACAGGGCGCTTCCAAGAGACCCAGTACTTC.

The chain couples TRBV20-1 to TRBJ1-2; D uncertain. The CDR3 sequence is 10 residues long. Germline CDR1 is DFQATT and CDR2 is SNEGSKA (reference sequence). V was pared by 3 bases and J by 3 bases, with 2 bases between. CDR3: CSARYYGYTF. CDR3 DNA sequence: TGCAGTGCTAGGTACTATGGCTACACCTTC.

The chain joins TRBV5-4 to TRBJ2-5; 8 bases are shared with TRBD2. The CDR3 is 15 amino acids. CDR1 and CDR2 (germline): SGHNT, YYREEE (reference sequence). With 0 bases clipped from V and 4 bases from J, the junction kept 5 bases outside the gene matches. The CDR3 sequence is CASSLAGGGRETQYF. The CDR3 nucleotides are TGTGCCAGCAGCTTGGCCGGGGGGGGGCGAGAGACCCAGTACTTC.

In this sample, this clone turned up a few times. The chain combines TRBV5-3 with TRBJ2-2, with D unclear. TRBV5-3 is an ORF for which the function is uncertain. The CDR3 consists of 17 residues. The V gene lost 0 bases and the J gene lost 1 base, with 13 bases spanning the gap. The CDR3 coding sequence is TGTGCCAGAAGCTTGGAAGAGGTGGGCTGGAACACCGGGGAGCTGTTTTTT. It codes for CARSLEEVGWNTGELFF.

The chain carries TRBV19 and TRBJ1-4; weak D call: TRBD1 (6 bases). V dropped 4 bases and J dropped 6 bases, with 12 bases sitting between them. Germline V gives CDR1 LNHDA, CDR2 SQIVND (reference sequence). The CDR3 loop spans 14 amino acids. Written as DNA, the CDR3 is TGTGCCAGTAGTAGAACCCGACAGGATGAAAAACTGTTTTTT. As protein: CASSRTRQDEKLFF. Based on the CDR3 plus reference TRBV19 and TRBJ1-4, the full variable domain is DGGITQSPKYLFRKEGQNVTLSCEQNLNHDAMYWYRQDPGQGLRLIYYSQIVNDFQKGDIAEGYSVSREKKESFPLTVTSAQKNPTAFYLCASSRTRQDEKLFFGSGTQLSVL.

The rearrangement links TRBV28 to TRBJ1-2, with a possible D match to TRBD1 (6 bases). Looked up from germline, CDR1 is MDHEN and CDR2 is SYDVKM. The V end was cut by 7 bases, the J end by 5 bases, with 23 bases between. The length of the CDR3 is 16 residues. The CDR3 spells CASIPSAGGARYGYTF. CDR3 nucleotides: TGTGCCAGCATCCCTTCTGCGGGGGGCGCCAGATATGGCTACACCTTC.